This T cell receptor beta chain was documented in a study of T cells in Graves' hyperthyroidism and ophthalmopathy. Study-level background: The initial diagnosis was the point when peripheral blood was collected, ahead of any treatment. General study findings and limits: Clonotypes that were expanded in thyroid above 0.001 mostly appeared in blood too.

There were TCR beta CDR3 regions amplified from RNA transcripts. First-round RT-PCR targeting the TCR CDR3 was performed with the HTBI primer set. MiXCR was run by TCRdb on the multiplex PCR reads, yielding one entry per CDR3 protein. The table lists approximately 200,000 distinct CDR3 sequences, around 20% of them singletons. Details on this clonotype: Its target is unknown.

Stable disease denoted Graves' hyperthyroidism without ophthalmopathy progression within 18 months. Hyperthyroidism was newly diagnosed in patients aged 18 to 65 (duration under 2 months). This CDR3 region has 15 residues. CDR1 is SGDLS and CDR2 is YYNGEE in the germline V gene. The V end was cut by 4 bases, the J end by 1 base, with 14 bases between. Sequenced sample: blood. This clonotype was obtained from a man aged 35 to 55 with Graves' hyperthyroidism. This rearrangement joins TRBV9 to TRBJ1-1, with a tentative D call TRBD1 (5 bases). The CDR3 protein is CASSPGGNPNTEAFF. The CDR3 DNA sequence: TGTGCCAGCAGCCCCGGGGGGAATCCGAACACTGAAGCTTTCTTT.